The TCR beta chain described here comes from a study of T cell responses to AZD1222 COVID-19 vaccine. Method: immunoSEQ multiplex PCR; TCRdb's copy keeps in-frame clones and lacks some. The table records under 75,000 clones, about 90% of them present only once. This clonotype was sampled from an adult in good health. The sequenced sample was peripheral blood, obtained on day 0 of AZD1222 vaccination.

CDR3 sequence: CSVEGTDNEQFF. The DNA of the CDR3 is TGCAGCGTTGAAGGTACGGACAATGAGCAGTTCTTC. J is TRBJ2-1 and V is TRBV29-1, with D uncertain. Looked up from germline, CDR1 is SQVTM and CDR2 is ANQGSEA. The CDR3 is made up of 12 amino acids. V lost 1 base, J lost 5 bases, and 6 bases lay in between.